These 21 T cell receptor beta chains originate from one sample sequenced in a study of T-cell reconstitution after alpha-beta-depleted transplantation in children. The library targeted TCRbeta and was prepared with unique molecular identifiers. TCRdb passed the PCR reads through MiXCR, listing each CDR3 protein once. The sample includes hundreds of thousands of distinct CDR3 sequences, under 30% seen only once; the top ten take 13% to 15%. Sequenced material: PBMCs, mostly from graft donor cells, taken 360 days after TCRalphabeta/CD19-depleted stem cell transplant. Source of these receptors: a boy younger than two who had a stem cell transplant for acute myeloid leukemia, so the T cells may come from the graft donor.

This clonotype was detected only once. The rearrangement joins TRBV25-1 to TRBJ2-2, with 9 bases lining up with TRBD1. Germline CDR1 is MGHDK and CDR2 is SYGVNS. The CDR3 loop spans 15 amino acids. The V gene end was trimmed by 2 bases and the J gene end by 10 bases; junction bases not matched to a gene: 8. Here the CDR3 reads CASSEPGTGPAELFF. CDR3 nucleotide sequence: TGTGCCAGCAGTGAACCCGGGACAGGGCCCGCGGAGCTGTTTTTT.

This clonotype was counted ten times or more. CDR3 DNA: TGCAGTGCTATCCGGGACAGGGGTATCATTCAGTACTTC. This codes for CSAIRDRGIIQYF. The chain employs TRBV20-1 and TRBJ2-4; 10 bases fit TRBD1. Losses at the gene ends were 4 bases for V and 9 bases for J; bases not matched to a gene: 6. The CDR3 is 13 amino acids. Looked up from germline, CDR1 is DFQATT and CDR2 is SNEGSKA (reference sequence).

This clonotype was counted ten times or more. V is TRBV6-5 and J is TRBJ2-7; 7 bases agree with TRBD1. The germline CDR1 and CDR2 sequences are MNHEY and SVGAGI. The CDR3 is 14 amino acids. V gave up 0 bases and J gave up 2 bases; unmatched junction bases: 1. CDR3 in DNA: TGTGCCAGCAGTTACTCGGGACAGACCTACGAGCAGTACTTC. Translation gives CASSYSGQTYEQYF.

This clonotype was seen ten or more times. The chain is built from TRBV20-1 and TRBJ2-7; TRBD2 agrees at 8 bases. This CDR3 spans 13 amino acids. Germline CDR1 is DFQATT and CDR2 is SNEGSKA (reference sequence). The V segment lost 5 bases and the J segment 0 bases; nucleotides outside the gene matches: 3. The DNA for the CDR3 is TGCAGTGCTTCGCGGGGGGCCTCCTACGAGCAGTACTTC. It yields the protein CSASRGASYEQYF.

The CDR3 nucleotides read TGTGCCAGCAGTATACTCGGGCTAGCGGGGGACAATGAGCAGTTCTTC. The encoded protein is CASSILGLAGDNEQFF. This chain connects TRBV6-5 to TRBJ2-1, with TRBD2 identical over 10 bases. With V trimmed by 5 bases and J by 5 bases, 9 bases remained unmatched. Germline CDR1 and CDR2: MNHEY and SVGAGI. This CDR3 has 16 residues.

The table lists this clonotype with many counts. The chain is built from TRBV20-1 and TRBJ2-1; 7 nucleotides agree with TRBD2. Germline V gene sequence: CDR1 DFQATT, CDR2 SNEGSKA (reference sequence). CDR3 length equals 13 residues. V shed 2 bases and J 6 bases; nucleotides not matched to a gene: 4. The CDR3 region is CSARRREGNEQFF. Written as DNA, the CDR3 is TGCAGTGCTAGACGTAGGGAGGGCAATGAGCAGTTCTTC.

As regards this clonotype: Likely a read error: the CDR3 ends without its conserved phenylalanine or tryptophan. The rearrangement uses TRBV27 and TRBJ2-7, with a tentative D call TRBD1 (5 bases). The germline V gene encodes CDR1 MNHEY and CDR2 SMNVEV (reference sequence). CDR3 length equals 14 residues. V was trimmed by 0 bases and J by 2 bases, leaving 8 bases between them. CDR3 bases: TGTGCCAGCAGTTTATCTCTCAGGGCCTACGAGCAGTACGCC. Amino acids: CASSLSLRAYEQYA.

This clonotype was seen repeatedly, ten times or more. DNA for the CDR3: TGCAGCGTTGTGGGCCGAGAGACCCAGTACTTC. Translating gives CSVVGRETQYF. V and J are TRBV29-1 and TRBJ2-5, with unresolved D. The V and J ends lost 4 bases and 4 bases respectively, with 7 bases between them. The CDR3 covers 11 residues. CDR1 is SQVTM and CDR2 is ANQGSEA in the germline V gene.

Comment on this clonotype: This may stem from a read error, because a much larger clone lies one nucleotide away. This chain links TRBV6-5 with TRBJ2-5; D gene unclear. Germline-derived CDR1 and CDR2 are MNHEY and SVGAGI. The CDR3 covers 10 residues. The CDR3 reads CPSREETQYF. The CDR3 coding sequence is TGTCCCAGCAGAGAAGAGACCCAGTACTTC.

The chain uses TRBV4-2 and TRBJ2-3, with a possible D match to TRBD1 (5 bases). Per the germline V gene, CDR1 is LGHNA and CDR2 is YNFKEQ. The CDR3 sequence is 15 residues long. V dropped 2 bases and J dropped 2 bases, with 11 bases sitting between them. The CDR3 DNA follows: TGTGCCAGCAGCCAAAGGGGCGAGTTCACAGATACGCAGTATTTT. It codes for CASSQRGEFTDTQYF.

The chain joins TRBV28 to TRBJ1-2; no clear D. The CDR3 contains 12 residues. The germline V gene encodes CDR1 MDHEN and CDR2 SYDVKM. Trimming removed 2 bases from V and 5 bases from J, with 6 bases in between. This CDR3 is CASSLRVYGYTF. The CDR3 DNA sequence: TGTGCCAGCAGTTTACGAGTTTATGGCTACACCTTC.

This chain joins TRBV12-3 or TRBV12-4 and TRBJ1-1; D call uncertain. V lost 2 bases and J 2 bases, leaving 9 bases between the germline ends. The CDR3 totals 14 residues. CDR3 sequence (DNA): TGTGCCAGCAGTTTATCGGGGATAAACACTGAAGCTTTCTTT. Translating it yields CASSLSGINTEAFF.

This chain uses TRBV12-3 or TRBV12-4 with TRBJ1-1, with D possibly matching TRBD1 (5 bases). The V gene lost 2 bases and the J gene lost 4 bases, with 11 bases spanning the gap. CDR3 length: 14 amino acids. As DNA, the CDR3 is TGTGCCAGCAGTTTACGGGGCGTGGGCACTGAAGCTTTCTTT. This sequence encodes CASSLRGVGTEAFF.

The CDR3 DNA follows: TGCGCCAGCAGCCCCGCCCGGGGAGAAGGCACAGATACGCAGTATTTT. It translates to CASSPARGEGTDTQYF. This chain uses TRBV5-1 with TRBJ2-3, with D perhaps TRBD2 (5 bases). Germline V CDR1 and CDR2: SGHRS, YFSETQ. CDR3 length: 16 amino acids. V dropped 4 bases and J dropped 1 base, with 16 bases sitting between them.

This sequence joins TRBV24-1 and TRBJ2-3; 10 bases map to TRBD1. The CDR3 is made up of 16 amino acids. The V and J ends lost 7 bases and 2 bases, in that order; junction bases with no gene match: 8. The germline V gene has CDR1 KGHDR and CDR2 SFDVKD. Here the CDR3 reads CATSDGTGAITDTQYF. The CDR3 nucleotides are TGTGCCACCAGCGACGGGACAGGGGCGATCACAGATACGCAGTATTTT.

This clonotype was detected a few times. The rearrangement joins TRBV20-1 to TRBJ1-1; unclear D gene. The CDR3 is made up of 13 amino acids. The germline CDR1 and CDR2 sequences are DFQATT and SNEGSKA (reference sequence). Trimming removed 6 bases at V and 0 bases at J, with 11 bases between. In nucleotides, the CDR3 is TGCAGTGCCCTAGGTGGAATGAACACTGAAGCTTTCTTT. Its translation is CSALGGMNTEAFF.

The rearrangement links TRBV12-3 or TRBV12-4 to TRBJ2-1; 12 nucleotides agree with TRBD1. The CDR3 has 14 residues. V shed 5 bases, J shed 10 bases, and the junction held 6 bases outside the gene matches. The CDR3 DNA follows: TGTGCCAGCAGTGGGACAGGGGGCTTGGAAGAGCAGTTCTTC. Translated: CASSGTGGLEEQFF.

The CDR3 nucleotides are TGTGCCAGCAGTTTAACAGGGATCTATGGCTACACCTTC. Translation gives CASSLTGIYGYTF. This sequence joins TRBV28 and TRBJ1-2; D perhaps matches TRBD1 (6 bases). The V end was cut by 2 bases, the J end by 4 bases, with 8 bases between. Germline CDR1 MDHEN, CDR2 SYDVKM. There are 13 residues in the CDR3.

This clonotype was seen a handful of times. The rearrangement links TRBV12-3 or TRBV12-4 to TRBJ2-3; TRBD2 might be the D (6 bases). The CDR3 loop spans 16 amino acids. V gave up 1 base and J gave up 3 bases, with 14 bases separating them. CDR3 in amino acids: CASSLGGAGNTDTQYF. The CDR3 nucleotides read TGTGCCAGCAGTTTAGGCGGGGCCGGGAATACAGATACGCAGTATTTT.

The CDR3 sequence: CAISDPGSPQETQYF. The CDR3 DNA sequence: TGTGCCATCAGTGATCCTGGTTCTCCTCAAGAGACCCAGTACTTC. The chain uses TRBV10-3 and TRBJ2-5; D is unclear. Germline assignment: CDR1 ENHRY and CDR2 SYGVKD. The V end was cut by 3 bases, the J end by 2 bases, with 13 bases between. The CDR3 has 15 residues.

In this sample, this clonotype turned up many times. The chain has TRBV20-1 and TRBJ1-1; D gene ambiguous. Germline V gene sequence: CDR1 DFQATT, CDR2 SNEGSKA (reference sequence). Trimming left V 6 bases short and J 0 bases short, with 14 bases between. The CDR3 extends over 14 amino acids. The chain's CDR3 is CSASPERMNTEAFF. In nucleotides, the CDR3 is TGCAGTGCCTCCCCAGAGCGCATGAACACTGAAGCTTTCTTT.